One sample yielded the 7 T cell receptor beta chains listed below, sequenced in a study of blood T cell repertoires in COVID-19. The data were produced by immunoSEQ multiplex PCR, yet TCRdb's version contains in-frame clones alone and is incomplete. The sample lists about 200,000 clones, around 85% occurring once. Sequenced material: PBMCs or T cells enriched from blood (not recorded which). All receptors derive from a man between 40 and 49 years old who had recovered from COVID-19.

This sequence joins TRBV24-1 and TRBJ2-1, with 16 bases matching TRBD2. J lost 8 bases, V lost 3 bases, and 6 bases had no gene match. This CDR3 has 17 residues. Per the germline V gene, CDR1 is KGHDR and CDR2 is SFDVKD. The CDR3 loop is CATSDRGLAGGRDEQFF. As DNA, the CDR3 is TGTGCCACCAGTGATCGGGGACTAGCGGGAGGGAGGGATGAGCAGTTCTTC.

The chain has TRBV6-1 and TRBJ2-5; possible D gene TRBD1, 5 bases. The CDR3 consists of 14 residues. Trimming shortened V by 2 bases and J by 4 bases, and 11 bases separated the two germline ends. Germline loops: CDR1 MNHNS, CDR2 SASEGT. CDR3: CASSERAGIETQYF. The DNA for the CDR3 is TGTGCCAGCAGTGAAAGGGCAGGGATAGAGACCCAGTACTTC.

On this clone itself: Relative to the germline gene, one junction end is altered; a read error may explain this. This chain uses TRBV7-6 with TRBJ2-7, with 7 bases identical to TRBD1. This CDR3 has 14 residues. Per germline, CDR1 SGHVS and CDR2 FNYEAQ. CDR3 nucleotides: TGTGCCAGCAGCTTAACCGGGACAGATACTTCACCGAGGTTC. The encoded protein is CASSLTGTDTSPRF.

The V and J genes are TRBV30 and TRBJ2-7; weak D call: TRBD1 (6 bases). CDR3 length: 12 amino acids. Germline V CDR1 and CDR2: GTSNPN, SVGIG (reference sequence). V was trimmed by 6 bases and J by 5 bases, leaving 14 bases between them. The CDR3 is CACDSGADEQYF. The CDR3 DNA sequence: TGTGCCTGCGACTCAGGGGCCGACGAGCAGTACTTC.

The gene calls are TRBV12-5 and TRBJ1-1, with D unclear. The CDR3 extends over 11 amino acids. Germline V gene lookup returns CDR1 LGHNT and CDR2 FRNRAP. V was cut by 7 bases and J by 3 bases, with 6 bases left in between. The CDR3, as DNA: TGTGCTAGTGCCTCCTACACTGAAGCTTTCTTT. It is translated as CASASYTEAFF.

This sequence joins TRBV5-5 and TRBJ1-1; D is perhaps TRBD1 (5 bases). V lost 2 bases to trimming and J lost 0 bases, with 11 bases between them. CDR1 and CDR2 from the germline V gene are SGHKS and YYEKEE (reference sequence). The CDR3 runs to 15 residues. The CDR3 is CASSFLGAVNTEAFF. The DNA of the CDR3 is TGTGCCAGCAGCTTTCTAGGGGCCGTGAACACTGAAGCTTTCTTT.

The CDR3 DNA sequence: TGTGCCAGCAGCTCCCGGGACAGGGGTAATTCACCCCTCCACTTT. Translation gives CASSSRDRGNSPLHF. J is TRBJ1-6 and V is TRBV3-1 (or the pseudogene TRBV3-2), with 10 bases lining up with TRBD1. Germline loops: CDR1 LGHDT, CDR2 YNNKEL (reference sequence). Trimming cost V 5 bases and J 6 bases; bases outside gene matches: 4. The CDR3 runs 15 residues.